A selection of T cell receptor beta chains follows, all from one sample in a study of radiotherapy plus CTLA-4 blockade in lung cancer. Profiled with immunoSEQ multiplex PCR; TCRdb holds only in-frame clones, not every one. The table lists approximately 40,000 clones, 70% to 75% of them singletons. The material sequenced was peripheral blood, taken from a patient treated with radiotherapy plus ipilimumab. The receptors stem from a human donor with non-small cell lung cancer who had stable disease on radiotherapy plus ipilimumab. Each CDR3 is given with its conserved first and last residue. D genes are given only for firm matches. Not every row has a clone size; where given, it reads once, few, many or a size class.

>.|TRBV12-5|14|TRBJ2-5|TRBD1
CASGGRGNQETQYF
TGTGCTAGTGGTGGCAGGGGGAACCAAGAGACCCAGTACTTC
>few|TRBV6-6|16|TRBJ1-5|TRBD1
CASSYSPGQGGQPQHF
TGTGCCAGCAGTTACTCTCCGGGACAGGGAGGTCAGCCCCAGCATTTT
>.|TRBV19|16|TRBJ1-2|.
CASSIDGGIPYYGYTF
TGTGCCAGTAGTATAGATGGGGGCATACCCTACTATGGCTACACCTTC
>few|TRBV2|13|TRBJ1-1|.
CASSDPFLTEAFF
TGTGCCAGCAGTGACCCATTCCTCACTGAAGCTTTCTTT
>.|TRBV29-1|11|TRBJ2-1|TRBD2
CSVIPGLVQFF
TGCAGCGTTATTCCGGGACTAGTGCAGTTCTTC
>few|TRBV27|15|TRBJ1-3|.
CASSPSGRSGNTIYF
TGTGCCAGCAGTCCCTCAGGACGCTCTGGAAACACCATATATTTT
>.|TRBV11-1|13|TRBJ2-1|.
CASSGTGYNEQFF
TGTGCCAGCAGCGGTACAGGGTACAATGAGCAGTTCTTC
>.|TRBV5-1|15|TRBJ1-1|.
CASSSSEGSGTEAFF
TGCGCCAGCAGCTCGTCCGAGGGGTCTGGCACTGAAGCTTTCTTT
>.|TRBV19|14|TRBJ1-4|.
CASRPTLTTEKLFF
TGTGCCAGTAGACCGACACTTACGACTGAAAAACTGTTTTTT
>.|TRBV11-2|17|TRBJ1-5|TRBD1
CASSSSRDRGLGQPQHF
TGTGCCAGCAGCTCAAGCCGGGACAGGGGGCTAGGGCAGCCCCAGCATTTT
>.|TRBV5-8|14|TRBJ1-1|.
CASSPMGGPTEAFF
TGTGCCAGCAGCCCGATGGGGGGGCCCACTGAAGCTTTCTTT
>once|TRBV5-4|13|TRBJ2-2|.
CASSLQNTGELFF
TGTGCCAGCAGCTTACAGAACACCGGGGAGCTGTTTTTT
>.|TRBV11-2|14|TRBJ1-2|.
CASSPGRTPGGYTF
TGTGCCAGCAGTCCGGGACGCACGCCGGGTGGCTACACCTTC
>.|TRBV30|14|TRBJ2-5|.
CAWSGMSIRETQYF
TGTGCCTGGAGTGGTATGAGTATTCGGGAGACCCAGTACTTC
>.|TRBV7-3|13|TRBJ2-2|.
CASSSSHTGELFF
TGTGCCAGCAGCTCTTCACACACCGGGGAGCTGTTTTTT
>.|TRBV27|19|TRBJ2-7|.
CASSFWGAHTTGSSIKQYF
TGTGCCAGCAGTTTTTGGGGGGCCCATACAACAGGATCCTCTATAAAGCAGTACTTC
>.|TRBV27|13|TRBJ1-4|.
CASSGGTWEKLFF
TGTGCCAGCTCAGGAGGAACCTGGGAAAAACTGTTTTTT
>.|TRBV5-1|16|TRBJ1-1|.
CASSLAGVDRNTEAFF
TGCGCCAGCAGCTTGGCCGGGGTTGACAGGAACACTGAAGCTTTCTTT
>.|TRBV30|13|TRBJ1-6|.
CASRGSGNSPLHF
TGTGCCAGCCGGGGATCTGGTAATTCACCCCTCCACTTT
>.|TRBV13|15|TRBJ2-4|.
CASSLGKGAKNIQYF
TGTGCCAGCAGCTTAGGGAAGGGAGCCAAAAACATTCAGTACTTC
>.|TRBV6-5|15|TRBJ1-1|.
CASSYSSSRSTEAFF
TGTGCCAGCAGTTACTCCTCATCACGGTCCACTGAAGCTTTCTTT
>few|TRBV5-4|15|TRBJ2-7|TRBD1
CASSYTGTGGREQYF
TGTGCCAGCAGCTACACCGGGACAGGGGGCCGAGAGCAGTACTTC
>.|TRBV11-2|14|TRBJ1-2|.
CASSLVAQGYGYTF
TGTGCCAGCAGCTTAGTTGCGCAGGGCTATGGCTACACCTTC
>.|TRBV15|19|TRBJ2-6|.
CATSSREVRPSSGANVLTF
TGTGCCACCAGCTCCCGCGAGGTCAGGCCCTCCTCTGGGGCCAACGTCCTGACTTTC
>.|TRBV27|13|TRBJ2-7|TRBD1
CASSPGQIREQYF
TGTGCCAGCAGTCCGGGACAGATTCGAGAGCAGTACTTC
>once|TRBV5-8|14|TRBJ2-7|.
CASSWGGRAYEQYF
TGTGCCAGCAGCTGGGGTGGAAGGGCTTACGAGCAGTACTTC
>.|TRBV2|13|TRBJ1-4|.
CASSEGGLEKLFF
TGTGCCAGCAGTGAAGGAGGATTAGAAAAACTGTTTTTT
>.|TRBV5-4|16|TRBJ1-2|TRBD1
CASSLRQGAFHYGYTF
TGTGCCAGCAGCTTACGACAGGGCGCTTTTCACTATGGCTACACCTTC
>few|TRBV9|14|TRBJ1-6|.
CASSVGGVGGRLHF
TGTGCCAGCAGCGTAGGAGGGGTCGGGGGGCGCCTCCACTTT
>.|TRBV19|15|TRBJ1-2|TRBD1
CASSQLRQGVSGYTF
TGTGCCAGTAGCCAACTTCGACAGGGAGTCAGTGGCTACACCTTC
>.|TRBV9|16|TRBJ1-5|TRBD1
CASSVGQDYSNQPQHF
TGTGCCAGCAGCGTGGGACAGGACTATAGCAATCAGCCCCAGCATTTT
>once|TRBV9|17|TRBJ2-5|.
CASSSGGRLTYQETQYF
TGTGCCAGCAGCTCCGGGGGGCGACTCACGTACCAAGAGACCCAGTACTTC
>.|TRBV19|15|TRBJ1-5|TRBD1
CASSIEGGQGQSQHF
TGTGCCAGTAGTATAGAAGGAGGACAGGGACAATCCCAGCATTTT
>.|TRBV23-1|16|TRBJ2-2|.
CASNPREPNDTGELFF
TGCGCCAGCAACCCTAGGGAGCCAAACGACACCGGGGAGCTGTTTTTT
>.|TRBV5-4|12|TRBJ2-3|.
CASSNERDTQYF
TGTGCCAGCAGCAACGAGCGGGATACGCAGTATTTT
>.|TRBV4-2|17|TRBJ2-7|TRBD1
CASSLNSGQGFAYEQYF
TGTGCCAGCAGCCTTAACTCCGGACAGGGATTCGCCTACGAGCAGTACTTC
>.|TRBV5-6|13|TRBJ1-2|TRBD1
CASSSAGQDGYTF
TGTGCCAGCAGCTCAGCGGGACAGGATGGCTACACCTTC
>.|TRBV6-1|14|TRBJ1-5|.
CASSSGNSNQPQHF
TGTGCCAGCAGTAGTGGCAATAGCAATCAGCCCCAGCATTTT
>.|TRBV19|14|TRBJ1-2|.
CASSIEPGVYGYTF
TGTGCCAGTAGTATAGAACCAGGGGTTTATGGCTACACCTTC
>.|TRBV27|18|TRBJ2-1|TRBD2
CASSSMGLAGRPYNEQFF
TGTGCCAGCAGTTCCATGGGACTAGCGGGGAGACCCTACAATGAGCAGTTCTTC
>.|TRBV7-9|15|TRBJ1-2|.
CASSLFQGSNYGYTF
TGTGCCAGCAGCTTATTCCAGGGGTCTAACTATGGCTACACCTTC
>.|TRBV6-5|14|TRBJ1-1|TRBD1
CASRPGQGAAEAFF
TGTGCCAGCAGACCCGGACAGGGGGCGGCTGAAGCTTTCTTT
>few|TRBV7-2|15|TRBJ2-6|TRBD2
CASRHSGSGANVLTF
TGTGCCAGCAGGCATAGCGGGTCTGGGGCCAACGTCCTGACTTTC
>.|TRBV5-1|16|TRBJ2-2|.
CASSLGRSRATGELFF
TGCGCCAGCAGCTTGGGGCGGAGCAGGGCCACCGGGGAGCTGTTTTTT
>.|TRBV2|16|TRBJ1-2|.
CASSEEGPEKGYGYTF
TGTGCCAGCAGTGAAGAGGGACCGGAAAAGGGCTATGGCTACACCTTC
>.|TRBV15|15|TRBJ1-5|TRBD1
CATSRPGGLNQPQHF
TGTGCCACCAGCAGACCAGGGGGGCTTAATCAGCCCCAGCATTTT
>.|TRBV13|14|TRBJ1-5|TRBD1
CASSLEQGVHPQHF
TGTGCCAGCAGCTTAGAGCAGGGGGTACACCCCCAGCATTTT
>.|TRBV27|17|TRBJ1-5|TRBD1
CASSLSGGQGDNQPQHF
TGTGCCAGCAGTTTATCGGGAGGACAGGGGGACAATCAGCCCCAGCATTTT
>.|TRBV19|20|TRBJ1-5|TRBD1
CASSINSGTGVIIGNQPQHF
TGTGCCAGTAGTATCAACTCCGGGACAGGGGTCATAATAGGCAATCAGCCCCAGCATTTT
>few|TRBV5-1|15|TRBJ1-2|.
CASSLEGGLAYGYTF
TGCGCCAGCAGCTTGGAGGGGGGGCTTGCCTATGGCTACACCTTC